The sequence of this T cell receptor beta chain was determined in a study of monozygotic twins with inflammatory bowel disease. Whole-study results and caveats: On the inverse Simpson index, IBD patients scored lower for TCRbeta diversity than healthy co-twins.

CDR1 is MNHEY, CDR2 SVGAGI, per germline. The CDR3 consists of 16 residues. Whole-blood total RNA was extracted without T cell sorting. Regarding this clonotype: Its antigen is as yet unknown.

Using the 5' RACE reads, TCRdb records one entry per CDR3 protein without DNA. Seen in this sample are around 400,000 distinct CDR3 sequences; the ten most common clones hold 2% to 3%. This sequence was found in a human donor with ulcerative colitis or Crohn's disease, or a healthy co-twin of an affected twin (not recorded which). This chain links TRBV6-5 with TRBJ2-1; with no DNA, the TCRdb D assignment of TRBD2 cannot be verified. The source material was blood. The CDR3 sequence is CASSYGRVNKYNEQFF.